The 13 T cell receptor beta chains in this list originate from one sample, sequenced in a study of blood T cell repertoires in COVID-19. Sequenced by immunoSEQ multiplex PCR; TCRdb stores in-frame clones only, minus some. The sample lists about 120,000 clones, over 75% occurring once. The source material was peripheral blood. The source of these receptors is a man between 60 and 75 years old with acute or convalescent COVID-19.

The V gene is TRBV9, the J gene TRBJ2-1, with D possibly matching TRBD1 (5 bases). This CDR3 spans 11 amino acids. CDR1 SGDLS and CDR2 YYNGEE come from the germline V gene. With 3 bases removed from V and 7 bases from J, the gap between germline ends came to 5 bases. The CDR3 nucleotides read TGTGCCAGCAGCGAGGGGAATGAGCAGTTCTTC. It codes for CASSEGNEQFF. Full variable domain (missing parts from reference TRBV9 and TRBJ2-1): DSGVTQTPKHLITATGQRVTLRCSPRSGDLSVYWYQQSLDQGLQFLIQYYNGEERAKGNILERFSAQQFPDLHSELNLSSLELGDSALYFCASSEGNEQFFGPGTRLTVL.

V usage is TRBV7-9 and J usage is TRBJ2-1, with TRBD2 matching 9 bases. The length of the CDR3 is 14 residues. CDR1 SEHNR and CDR2 FQNEAQ come from the germline V gene (reference sequence). V dropped 7 bases and J dropped 7; count of bases not matched to a gene: 8. In DNA, the CDR3 is TGTGCCAGCACCCTAAGCGGGAGGAGGAATGAGCAGTTCTTC. This encodes CASTLSGRRNEQFF.

The rearrangement joins TRBV24-1 to TRBJ2-1, with 11 bases lining up with TRBD2. The CDR3 consists of 15 residues. Germline trimming cut 3 bases from V and 10 bases from J; bases unmatched to any gene: 7. Germline CDR1 KGHDR, CDR2 SFDVKD. CDR3 amino acids: CATSDPLTSGTEQFF. The CDR3 DNA is TGTGCCACCAGTGATCCCTTGACTAGCGGGACAGAGCAGTTCTTC.

The chain joins TRBV27 to TRBJ1-5; no firm D call. Germline CDR1 is MNHEY and CDR2 is SMNVEV (reference sequence). V lost 5 bases to trimming and J lost 7 bases, with 9 bases between them. The CDR3 is 12 residues long. The CDR3 DNA is TGTGCCAGCAGTCCCCTTGGCCAGCCCCAGCATTTT. Encoded protein: CASSPLGQPQHF.

This sequence joins TRBV28 and TRBJ1-4; a possible D gene is TRBD1 (6 bases). CDR1 is MDHEN, CDR2 SYDVKM, per germline. Trimming took off 4 bases at V and 7 bases at J, with 19 bases between the two ends. The length of the CDR3 is 16 residues. CDR3 in amino acids: CASSSLRRDTGEKLFF. Here the CDR3 DNA reads TGTGCCAGCAGTTCTCTAAGAAGGGACACGGGTGAAAAACTGTTTTTT.

The CDR3 coding sequence is TGTGCCAGCAGCTTAACTAGCGGGAGGGTCAATGAGCAGTTCTTC. Its protein product is CASSLTSGRVNEQFF. The gene calls are TRBV7-3 and TRBJ2-1; the match to TRBD2 covers 11 bases. The germline V gene has CDR1 SGHTA and CDR2 FQGTGA. With 0 bases clipped from V and 6 bases from J, the junction kept 1 base outside the gene matches. This CDR3 contains 15 residues.

The chain recombines TRBV6-5 with TRBJ2-7; a possible D gene is TRBD1 (5 bases). Germline CDR1 MNHEY, CDR2 SVGAGI. Trimming left V 8 bases short and J 9 bases short, with 17 bases between. The CDR3 length is 12 residues. The CDR3 coding sequence is TGTGCCAGCCGGACGCCGCAGGGTGGGCAGTACTTC. Protein: CASRTPQGGQYF.

This clone was counted at least ten times. The rearrangement uses TRBV9 and TRBJ2-1; possible D gene TRBD2, 5 bases. Germline-derived CDR1 and CDR2 are SGDLS and YYNGEE. This CDR3 has 17 residues. Trimming took off 4 bases at V and 0 bases at J, with 17 bases between the two ends. CDR3 coding DNA: TGTGCCAGCAGCCCTCAGTGGCGGGCCCGCTCCTACAATGAGCAGTTCTTC. It is translated as CASSPQWRARSYNEQFF.

The gene calls are TRBV28 and TRBJ2-7, with TRBD2 matching over 11 bases. V gave up 5 bases and J gave up 2 bases; unmatched junction bases: 5. Germline loops: CDR1 MDHEN, CDR2 SYDVKM. This CDR3 has 15 residues. CDR3 residues: CASSPGLADTYEQYF. As DNA, the CDR3 is TGTGCCAGCAGTCCGGGACTAGCGGACACCTACGAGCAGTACTTC.

This clone was detected a few times. The chain couples TRBV15 to TRBJ1-5; tentative D call: TRBD1 (5 bases). This CDR3 contains 16 residues. V lost 1 base and J 9 bases, leaving 19 bases between the germline ends. Germline V lookup: CDR1 LNHNV, CDR2 YYDKDF (reference sequence). Written as DNA, the CDR3 is TGTGCCACCAGCAGAGTGGAGGCGGAGGGGCAAAGGCCCCAGCATTTT. Translating it yields CATSRVEAEGQRPQHF.

This sequence joins TRBV6-5 and TRBJ2-5, with 10 bases that match TRBD1. The CDR3 runs to 14 residues. V lost 6 bases, J lost 7 bases, and 8 bases stayed unmatched. CDR1 and CDR2 (germline): MNHEY, SVGAGI. CDR3 region: CASRTTGGMGTQYF. The CDR3 nucleotides read TGTGCCAGCAGAACGACAGGGGGCATGGGGACCCAGTACTTC.

J is TRBJ2-7 and V is TRBV5-4; possibly TRBD1 for D (5 bases). CDR1 and CDR2 (germline): SGHNT, YYREEE (reference sequence). Trimming shortened V by 0 bases and J by 7 bases, and 11 bases separated the two germline ends. This CDR3 spans 13 amino acids. CDR3 protein: CASSLARVGEQYF. The CDR3 DNA is TGTGCCAGCAGCTTGGCCAGGGTCGGAGAGCAGTACTTC.

This clone was counted a single time. This chain links TRBV7-2 with TRBJ2-7, with TRBD2 identical over 16 bases. The trim removed 1 base at V and 7 bases at J, leaving 7 bases unmatched. CDR1 is SGHTA, CDR2 FQGNSA, per germline. The CDR3 contains 17 residues. CDR3: CASSLDGTSGRVGEQYF. The CDR3 DNA follows: TGTGCCAGCAGCTTAGACGGGACTAGCGGGAGGGTAGGGGAGCAGTACTTC.